This T cell receptor (beta chain) appears in the sequencing data of a study of cytomegalovirus exposure and HLA in healthy donors. The V end was cut by 6 bases, the J end by 7 bases, with 13 bases between. This CDR3 comprises 13 residues. Germline-derived CDR1 and CDR2 are MNHNS and SASEGT. Primers for the PCR totalled 60 Vbeta and 13 Jbeta. The assay was immunoSEQ multiplex PCR, and TCRdb's table has in-frame clones only and misses some. The sample lists some 180,000 clones, roughly 13% occurring once. Sequenced material: PBMCs. The TCR sequence derives from a man aged 45 to 65 in good health and CMV-seropositive. J is TRBJ2-1 and V is TRBV6-1, with D maybe TRBD2 (5 bases). The CDR3 region has the DNA TGTGCCAGCAGGGACTTACCCCCGAATGAGCAGTTCTTC. Amino acids: CASRDLPPNEQFF.